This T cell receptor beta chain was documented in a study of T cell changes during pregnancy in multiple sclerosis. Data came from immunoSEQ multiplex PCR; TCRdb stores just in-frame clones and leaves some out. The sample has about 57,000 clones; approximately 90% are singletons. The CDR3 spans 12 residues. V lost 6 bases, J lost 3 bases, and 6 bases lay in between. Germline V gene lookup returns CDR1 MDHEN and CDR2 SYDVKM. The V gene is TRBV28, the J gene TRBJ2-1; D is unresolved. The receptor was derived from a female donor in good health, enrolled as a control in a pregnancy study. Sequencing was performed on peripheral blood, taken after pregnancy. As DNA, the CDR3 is TGTGCCAGCAGCCCAGTCTACAATGAGCAGTTCTTC. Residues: CASSPVYNEQFF. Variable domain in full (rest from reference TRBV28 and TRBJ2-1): DVKVTQSSRYLVKRTGEKVFLECVQDMDHENMFWYRQDPGLGLRLIYFSYDVKMKEKGDIPEGYSVSREKKERFSLILESASTNQTSMYLCASSPVYNEQFFGPGTRLTVL.